This T cell receptor (beta chain) came from a study of beta chain features in type 1 diabetes. CD45RO/CCR7/CD25/CD127/CD95/CD27 staining was used to isolate CD4+ naive, central memory, regulatory and stem cell-like memory cells by sorting. Sorted populations were all over 98% pure. Study-wide results and limits: Relative to healthy donors, patients appeared to have naive, central memory and Treg TCRB repertoires that were more similar. Patients with type 1 diabetes showed fewer VDJ junction insertions and more deletions.

The entirety of the isolated RNA underwent reverse transcription, so expressed TCRB transcripts were sequenced. TCRdb's table, derived via immunoSEQ multiplex PCR, lists solely in-frame clones and lacks some. Here the sample spans about 160,000 clones, just over 9% being singletons. With regard to this clone: Its specificity is not known. Within the sample, other DNA sequences also encode this same CDR3.

This CDR3 has 16 amino acids. CDR1 and CDR2 (germline): SEHNR, FQNEAQ (reference sequence). The trim removed 1 base at V and 2 bases at J, leaving 4 bases unmatched. This rearrangement joins TRBV7-9 to TRBJ2-5, with 10 bases that match TRBD1. The TCR originated in a woman in her late teens or twenties in good health. Specimen: central memory CD4+ T cells from blood. The CDR3 DNA reads as TGTGCCAGCAGCTTAGGGGACAGGGGACCTCAAGAGACCCAGTACTTC. Its protein is CASSLGDRGPQETQYF.